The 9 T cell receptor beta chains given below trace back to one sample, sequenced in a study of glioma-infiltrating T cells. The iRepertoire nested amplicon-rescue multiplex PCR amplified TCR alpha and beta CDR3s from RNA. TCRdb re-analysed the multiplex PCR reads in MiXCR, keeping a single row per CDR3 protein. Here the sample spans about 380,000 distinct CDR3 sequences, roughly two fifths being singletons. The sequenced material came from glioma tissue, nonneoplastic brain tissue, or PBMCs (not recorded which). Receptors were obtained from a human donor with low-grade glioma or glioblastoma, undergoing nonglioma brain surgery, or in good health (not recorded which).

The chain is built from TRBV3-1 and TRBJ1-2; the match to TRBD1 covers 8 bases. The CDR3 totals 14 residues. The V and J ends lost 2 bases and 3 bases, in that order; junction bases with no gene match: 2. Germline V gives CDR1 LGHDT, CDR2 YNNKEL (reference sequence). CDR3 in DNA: TGTGCCAGCAGCCAACCGGGACAGGACTATGGCTACACCTTC. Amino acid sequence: CASSQPGQDYGYTF. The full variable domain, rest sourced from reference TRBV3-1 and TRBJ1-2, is DTAVSQTPKYLVTQMGNDKSIKCEQNLGHDTMYWYKQDSKKFLKIMFSYNNKELIINETVPNRFSPKSPDKAHLNLHINSLELGDSAVYFCASSQPGQDYGYTFGSGTRLTVV.

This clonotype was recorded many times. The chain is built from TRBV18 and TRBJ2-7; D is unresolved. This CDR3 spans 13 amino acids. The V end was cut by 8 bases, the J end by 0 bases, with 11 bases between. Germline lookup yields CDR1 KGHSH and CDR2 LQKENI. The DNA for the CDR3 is TGTGCCAGCAGTCCCCCAAGCTCCTACGAGCAGTACTTC. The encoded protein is CASSPPSSYEQYF. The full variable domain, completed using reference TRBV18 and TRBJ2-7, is NAGVMQNPRHLVRRRGQEARLRCSPMKGHSHVYWYRQLPEEGLKFMVYLQKENIIDESGMPKERFSAEFPKEGPSILRIQQVVRGDSAAYFCASSPPSSYEQYFGPGTRLTVT.

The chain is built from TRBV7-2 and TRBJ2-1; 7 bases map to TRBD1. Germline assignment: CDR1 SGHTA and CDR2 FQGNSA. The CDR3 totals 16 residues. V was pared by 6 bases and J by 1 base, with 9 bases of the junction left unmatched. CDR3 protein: CASRLWGRGSYNEQFF. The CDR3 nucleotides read TGTGCCAGCAGGTTATGGGGCAGGGGGTCCTACAATGAGCAGTTCTTC.

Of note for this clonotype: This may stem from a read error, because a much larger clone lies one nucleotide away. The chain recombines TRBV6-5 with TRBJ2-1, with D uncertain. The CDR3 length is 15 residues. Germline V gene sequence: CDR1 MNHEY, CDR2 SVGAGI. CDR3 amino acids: CASSPGVNPYNERFF. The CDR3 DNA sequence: TGTGCCAGCTCCCCGGGCGTAAACCCTTACAATGAGCGGTTCTTC.

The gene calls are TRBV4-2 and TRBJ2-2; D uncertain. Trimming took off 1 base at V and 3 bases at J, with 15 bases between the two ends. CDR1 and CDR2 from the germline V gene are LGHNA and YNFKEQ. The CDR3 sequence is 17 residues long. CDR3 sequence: CASSQVIQELYTGELFF. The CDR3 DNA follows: TGTGCCAGCAGCCAAGTTATCCAAGAACTATACACCGGGGAGCTGTTTTTT.

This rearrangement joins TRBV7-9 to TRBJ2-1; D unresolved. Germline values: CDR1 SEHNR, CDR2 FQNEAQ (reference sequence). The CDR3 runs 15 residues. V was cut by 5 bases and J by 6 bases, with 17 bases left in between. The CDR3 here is CASSPWSGSPNEQFF. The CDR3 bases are TGTGCCAGCAGCCCCTGGTCCGGCAGCCCCAATGAGCAGTTCTTC.

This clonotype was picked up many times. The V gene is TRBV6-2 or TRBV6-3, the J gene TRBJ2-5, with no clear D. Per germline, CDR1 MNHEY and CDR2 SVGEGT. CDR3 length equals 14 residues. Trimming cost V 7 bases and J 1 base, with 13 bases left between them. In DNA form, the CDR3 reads TGTGCCAGCATGACTTCGACCAGCCAAGAGACCCAGTACTTC. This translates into CASMTSTSQETQYF.

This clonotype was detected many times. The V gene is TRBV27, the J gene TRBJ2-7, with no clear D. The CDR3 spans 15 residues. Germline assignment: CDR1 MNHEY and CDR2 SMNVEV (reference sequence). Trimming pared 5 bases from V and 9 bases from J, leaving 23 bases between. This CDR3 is CASSTRIYESTRQYF. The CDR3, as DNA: TGTGCCAGCAGTACCCGCATCTACGAGTCAACGAGGCAGTACTTC.

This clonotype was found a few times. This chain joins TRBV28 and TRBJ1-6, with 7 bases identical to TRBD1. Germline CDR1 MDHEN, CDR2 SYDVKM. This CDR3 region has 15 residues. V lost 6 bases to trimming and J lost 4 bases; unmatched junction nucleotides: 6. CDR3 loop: CASRKGQLYNSPLHF. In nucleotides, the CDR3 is TGTGCCAGCAGAAAGGGACAGCTATATAATTCACCCCTCCACTTT.